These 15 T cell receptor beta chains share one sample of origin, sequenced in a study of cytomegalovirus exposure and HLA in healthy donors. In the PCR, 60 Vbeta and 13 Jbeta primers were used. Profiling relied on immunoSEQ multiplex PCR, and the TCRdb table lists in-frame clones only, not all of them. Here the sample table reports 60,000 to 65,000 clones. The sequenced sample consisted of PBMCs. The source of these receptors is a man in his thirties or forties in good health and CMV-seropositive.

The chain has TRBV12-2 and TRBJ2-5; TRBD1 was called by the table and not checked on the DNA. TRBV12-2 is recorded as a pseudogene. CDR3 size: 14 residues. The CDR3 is CASRLEQAQETQYF. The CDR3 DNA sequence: TGTGCAAGTCGCTTAGAACAGGCTCAAGAGACCCAGTACTTC.

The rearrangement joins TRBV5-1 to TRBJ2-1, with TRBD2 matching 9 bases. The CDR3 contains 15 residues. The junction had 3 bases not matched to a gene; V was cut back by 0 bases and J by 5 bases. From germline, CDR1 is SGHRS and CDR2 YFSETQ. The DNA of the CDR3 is TGCGCCAGCAGCTTGGTCCCTAGCGGGGACAATGAGCAGTTCTTC. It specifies CASSLVPSGDNEQFF.

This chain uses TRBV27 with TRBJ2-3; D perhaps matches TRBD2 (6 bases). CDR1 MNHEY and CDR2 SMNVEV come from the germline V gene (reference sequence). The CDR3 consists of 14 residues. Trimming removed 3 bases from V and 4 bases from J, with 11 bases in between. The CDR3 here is CASSFAGRSDTQYF. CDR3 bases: TGTGCCAGCAGTTTCGCGGGACGATCAGATACGCAGTATTTT.

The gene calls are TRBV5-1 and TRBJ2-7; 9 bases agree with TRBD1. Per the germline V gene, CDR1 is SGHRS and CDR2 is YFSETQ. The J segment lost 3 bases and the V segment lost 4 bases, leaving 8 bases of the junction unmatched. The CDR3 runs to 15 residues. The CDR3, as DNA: TGCGCCAGCAGCCCGGACAGGGGTTGGAGCTACGAGCAGTACTTC. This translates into CASSPDRGWSYEQYF.

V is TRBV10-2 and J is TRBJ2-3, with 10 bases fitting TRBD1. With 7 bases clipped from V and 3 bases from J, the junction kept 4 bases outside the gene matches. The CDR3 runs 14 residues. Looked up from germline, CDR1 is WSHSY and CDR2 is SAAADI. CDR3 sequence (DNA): TGCGCCAGCACCAGACAGGGGGCTACAGATACGCAGTATTTT. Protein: CASTRQGATDTQYF.

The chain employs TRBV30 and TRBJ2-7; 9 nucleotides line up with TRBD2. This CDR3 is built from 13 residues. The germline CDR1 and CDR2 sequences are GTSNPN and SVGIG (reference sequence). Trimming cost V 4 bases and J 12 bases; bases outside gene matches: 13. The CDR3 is CAWKASGTREAYF. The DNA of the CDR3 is TGTGCCTGGAAGGCTAGCGGGACCCGCGAGGCGTACTTC.

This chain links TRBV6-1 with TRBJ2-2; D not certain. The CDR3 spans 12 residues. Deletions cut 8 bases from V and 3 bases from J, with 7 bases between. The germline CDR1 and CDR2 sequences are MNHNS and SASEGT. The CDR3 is CASERDTGELFF. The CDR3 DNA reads TGTGCCAGCGAACGGGACACCGGGGAGCTGTTTTTT.

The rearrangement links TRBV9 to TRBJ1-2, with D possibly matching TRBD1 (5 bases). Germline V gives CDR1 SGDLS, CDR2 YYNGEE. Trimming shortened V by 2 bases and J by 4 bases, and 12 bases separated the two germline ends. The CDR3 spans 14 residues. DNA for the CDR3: TGTGCCAGCAGCGTTGACGCAGGGTTCTATGGCTACACCTTC. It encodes CASSVDAGFYGYTF.

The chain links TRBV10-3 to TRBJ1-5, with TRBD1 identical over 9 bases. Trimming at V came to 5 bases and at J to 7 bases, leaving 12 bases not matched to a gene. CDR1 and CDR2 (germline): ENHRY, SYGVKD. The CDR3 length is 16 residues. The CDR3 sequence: CAISSSPGQGDQPQHF. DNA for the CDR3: TGTGCCATCAGTTCCTCCCCGGGACAGGGAGACCAGCCCCAGCATTTT.

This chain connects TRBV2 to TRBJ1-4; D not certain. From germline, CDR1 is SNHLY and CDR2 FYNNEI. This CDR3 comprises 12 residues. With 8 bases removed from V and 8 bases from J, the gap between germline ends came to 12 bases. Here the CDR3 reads CASFARGEKLFF. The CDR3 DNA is TGTGCCAGCTTCGCAAGAGGGGAAAAACTGTTTTTT.

The CDR3 sequence: CASRRLAGAETQYF. The CDR3, as DNA: TGCGCCAGCCGGAGACTAGCGGGGGCCGAGACCCAGTACTTC. This sequence joins TRBV5-1 and TRBJ2-5; 12 bases fit TRBD2. J lost 5 bases, V lost 7 bases, and 6 bases had no gene match. Germline lookup yields CDR1 SGHRS and CDR2 YFSETQ. This CDR3 region has 14 residues.

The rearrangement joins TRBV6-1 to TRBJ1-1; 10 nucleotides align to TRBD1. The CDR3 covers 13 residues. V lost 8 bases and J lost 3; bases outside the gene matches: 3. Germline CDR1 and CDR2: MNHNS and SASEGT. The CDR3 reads CASRQGADTEAFF. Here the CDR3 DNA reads TGTGCCAGCCGACAGGGGGCGGACACTGAAGCTTTCTTT.

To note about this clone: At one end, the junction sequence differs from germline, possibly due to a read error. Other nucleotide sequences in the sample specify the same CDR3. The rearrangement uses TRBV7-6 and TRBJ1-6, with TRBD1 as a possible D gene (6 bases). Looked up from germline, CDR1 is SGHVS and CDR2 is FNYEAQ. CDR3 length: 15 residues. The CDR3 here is CASSPFGGALLPLHF. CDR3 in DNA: TGTGCCAGCAGCCCCTTCGGGGGGGCCCTTCTCCCCCTACACTTT.

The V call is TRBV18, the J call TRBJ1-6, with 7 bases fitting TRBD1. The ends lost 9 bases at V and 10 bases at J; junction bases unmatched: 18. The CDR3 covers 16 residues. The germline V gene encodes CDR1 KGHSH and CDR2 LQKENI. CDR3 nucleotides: TGTGCCAGTTTCACCGGGGAACAGGGGTCGAAATCACCCCTCCACTTT. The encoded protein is CASFTGEQGSKSPLHF.

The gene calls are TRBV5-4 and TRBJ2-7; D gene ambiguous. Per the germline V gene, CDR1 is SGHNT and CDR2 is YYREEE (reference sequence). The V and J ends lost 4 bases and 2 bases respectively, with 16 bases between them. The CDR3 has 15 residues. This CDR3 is CASSGWSRSAYEQYF. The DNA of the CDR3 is TGTGCCAGCAGCGGATGGTCTCGGAGCGCCTACGAGCAGTACTTC.